This passage covers 19 T cell receptor beta chains from one sample sequenced in a study of CD8 T cells in ankylosing spondylitis. For these receptors, no antigen is known. Study results and limitations: Seemingly distinctive of ankylosing spondylitis blood was a TCR beta motif formed by eight highly homologous variants.

MiXCR was run by TCRdb on the 5' RACE reads, yielding one entry per CDR3 protein. The table includes some 220,000 distinct CDR3 sequences, around 6.6% detected once. The sequencing sample was made of blood, either unsorted or a sorted T cell fraction (not recorded which). The receptors originated from a male donor with ankylosing spondylitis.

This clonotype was recorded many times. This chain connects TRBV5-5 to TRBJ1-1; 8 bases agree with TRBD1. Trimming at V came to 3 bases and at J to 1 base, leaving 2 bases not matched to a gene. This CDR3 is 14 amino acids long. Per the germline V gene, CDR1 is SGHKS and CDR2 is YYEKEE (reference sequence). The CDR3 reads CASSYTGGNTEAFF. Here the CDR3 DNA reads TGTGCCAGCAGCTACACAGGGGGGAACACTGAAGCTTTCTTT.

In its sample, this clonotype was seen a few times. V usage is TRBV7-2 and J usage is TRBJ2-1; D is uncertain. The ends were cut back, 0 bases at V and 0 bases at J, with 9 bases in the middle. This CDR3 has 16 residues. Germline V gene sequence: CDR1 SGHTA, CDR2 FQGNSA. The CDR3 region is CASSLAQISSYNEQFF. CDR3 nucleotides: TGTGCCAGCAGCTTAGCGCAGATCAGCTCCTACAATGAGCAGTTCTTC.

The sample holds many counts of this clonotype. The genes are TRBV27 and TRBJ1-5; a weak D match, TRBD1 (6 bases). V was cut by 3 bases and J by 1 base, with 7 bases left in between. The CDR3 is 14 residues long. Germline lookup yields CDR1 MNHEY and CDR2 SMNVEV (reference sequence). As DNA, the CDR3 is TGTGCCAGCAGTTTCACAGGGAGCAATCAGCCCCAGCATTTT. Its protein is CASSFTGSNQPQHF.

The chain is built from TRBV18 and TRBJ2-7; the match to TRBD1 covers 7 bases. Losses at the gene ends were 4 bases for V and 4 bases for J; bases not matched to a gene: 13. The germline gives CDR1 KGHSH, CDR2 LQKENI. CDR3 length: 16 amino acids. CDR3 nucleotide sequence: TGTGCCAGCTCACTAGGGACAGTCAATCCCTTATACGAGCAGTACTTC. Protein: CASSLGTVNPLYEQYF.

This clonotype was seen only a few times. This rearrangement joins TRBV27 to TRBJ2-3; possible D gene TRBD2, 7 bases. The CDR3 consists of 16 residues. Between the trimmed V and J ends, which lost 2 bases and 0 bases, there was a span of 12 bases. Germline V gives CDR1 MNHEY, CDR2 SMNVEV (reference sequence). CDR3 bases: TGTGCCAGCAGTTTAAGCCCGGGGGGCAGCACAGATACGCAGTATTTT. Residues: CASSLSPGGSTDTQYF.

This clonotype showed up many times. This chain links TRBV12-3 or TRBV12-4 with TRBJ1-2; D ambiguous. V was trimmed by 6 bases and J by 6 bases, leaving 17 bases between them. The CDR3 covers 14 residues. CDR3 in amino acids: CASRSQLEIHGYTF. In DNA form, the CDR3 reads TGTGCCAGCAGGTCACAGCTTGAAATCCATGGCTACACCTTC.

This clonotype was observed a handful of times. The chain joins TRBV18 to TRBJ1-2; possibly TRBD1 for D (6 bases). CDR1 and CDR2 from the germline V gene are KGHSH and LQKENI. The CDR3 loop spans 15 amino acids. Trimming left V 3 bases short and J 4 bases short, with 15 bases between. CDR3 nucleotides: TGTGCCAGCTCACCGCGGCGCCAGGGGAGCTATGGCTACACCTTC. This encodes CASSPRRQGSYGYTF.

The chain employs TRBV6-5 and TRBJ1-6; the D gene is possibly TRBD1 (5 bases). Per germline, CDR1 MNHEY and CDR2 SVGAGI. Trimming left V 0 bases short and J 7 bases short, with 13 bases between. The length of the CDR3 is 16 residues. For the CDR3, the DNA is TGTGCCAGCAGTTACTCGATCAGGGCCAGGAATTCACCCCTCCACTTT. The encoded protein is CASSYSIRARNSPLHF.

This clonotype has just a few counts. The chain has TRBV10-3 and TRBJ2-3; D uncertain. V was shortened by 6 bases and J by 1 base, with 5 bases between the two germline ends. Per the germline V gene, CDR1 is ENHRY and CDR2 is SYGVKD. This CDR3 has 12 amino acids. In DNA form, the CDR3 reads TGTGCCATCAGGGCAGGCACAGATACGCAGTATTTT. It yields the protein CAIRAGTDTQYF.

The chain has TRBV11-1 and TRBJ1-3, with unresolved D. Germline assignment: CDR1 SGHAT and CDR2 FQDESV (reference sequence). The CDR3 extends over 12 amino acids. The germline V and J ends were trimmed by 4 bases and 8 bases, with 9 bases remaining between them. CDR3 bases: TGTGCCAGCAGCTCGGTACGGGACACCATATATTTT. Translated: CASSSVRDTIYF.

This clonotype was recorded many times. The chain couples TRBV6-1 to TRBJ2-6; TRBD1 aligns across 9 bases. The CDR3 is 16 amino acids. The germline V gene encodes CDR1 MNHNS and CDR2 SASEGT. After removal of 6 bases from V and 0 bases from J, the junction contained 3 bases not matched to a gene. The CDR3 nucleotides are TGTGCCAGCAGGTCGACAGGGGGCTCTGGGGCCAACGTCCTGACTTTC. It specifies CASRSTGGSGANVLTF.

The chain links TRBV5-6 to TRBJ2-3, with a possible D match to TRBD1 (6 bases). V lost 1 base and J lost 5, with 11 bases in between. Germline CDR1 is SGHDT and CDR2 is YYEEEE. CDR3 size: 14 residues. The CDR3 here is CASSLLPRGDTQYF. The CDR3 region has the DNA TGTGCCAGCAGCTTGCTCCCCAGGGGAGATACGCAGTATTTT.

The V gene is TRBV4-3, the J gene TRBJ2-1; D possibly corresponds to TRBD1 (6 bases). V was shortened by 1 base and J by 6 bases, with 13 bases between the two germline ends. The CDR3 is made up of 15 amino acids. Germline V gene lookup returns CDR1 LGHNA and CDR2 YSLEER. CDR3 in amino acids: CASSQVWTDSNEQFF. Here the CDR3 DNA reads TGCGCCAGCAGCCAAGTCTGGACAGATAGCAATGAGCAGTTCTTC.

The rearrangement uses TRBV7-9 and TRBJ1-1; 7 nucleotides align to TRBD1. V gave up 7 bases and J gave up 4 bases; unmatched junction bases: 9. The CDR3 covers 14 residues. Per germline, CDR1 SEHNR and CDR2 FQNEAQ (reference sequence). The CDR3 DNA sequence: TGTGCCAGCACGATCACAGGGGTCTTCACTGAAGCTTTCTTT. Protein: CASTITGVFTEAFF.

This clonotype was recorded many times. The chain employs TRBV28 and TRBJ2-5; D gene unclear. Per germline, CDR1 MDHEN and CDR2 SYDVKM. The CDR3 totals 15 residues. V was shortened by 3 bases and J by 5 bases, with 16 bases between the two germline ends. The DNA of the CDR3 is TGTGCCAGCAGTTTTTGGCACAAGCCTGACGAGACCCAGTACTTC. Its translation is CASSFWHKPDETQYF.

This clonotype has ten or more counts. The gene calls are TRBV12-3 or TRBV12-4 and TRBJ2-3, with D unresolved. Between the trimmed V and J ends, which lost 7 bases and 2 bases, there was a span of 16 bases. The CDR3 is made up of 15 amino acids. CDR3 coding DNA: TGTGCCAGCACTACCTCAGAAGGGCACACAGATACGCAGTATTTT. Amino acids: CASTTSEGHTDTQYF.

This clonotype was recorded at least ten times. The chain combines TRBV6-2 or TRBV6-3 with TRBJ2-1, with TRBD2 matching over 10 bases. The CDR3 is made up of 18 amino acids. V was clipped by 2 bases and J by 8 bases; unmatched bases: 15. CDR1 is MNHEY and CDR2 is SVGEGT in the germline V gene. This chain's CDR3 is CASSYPLTRRTSGDEQFF. The CDR3 coding sequence is TGTGCCAGCAGTTACCCCTTAACTCGTAGGACTAGCGGTGATGAGCAGTTCTTC.

V usage is TRBV7-9 and J usage is TRBJ2-2; tentative D call: TRBD2 (5 bases). The CDR3 totals 14 residues. Germline values: CDR1 SEHNR, CDR2 FQNEAQ (reference sequence). The V and J ends lost 1 base and 2 bases respectively, with 5 bases between them. Written as DNA, the CDR3 is TGTGCCAGCAGCTTAGGGACTAACACCGGGGAGCTGTTTTTT. This codes for CASSLGTNTGELFF.

This clonotype has ten or more counts. This sequence joins TRBV12-3 or TRBV12-4 and TRBJ1-2; tentative D call: TRBD1 (6 bases). The V end lost 5 bases, the J end lost 4 bases, and 17 bases lay between the germline ends. This CDR3 region has 15 residues. This CDR3 is CASSPHRQDLYGYTF. CDR3 in DNA: TGTGCCAGCAGTCCCCACCGACAGGACCTCTATGGCTACACCTTC.